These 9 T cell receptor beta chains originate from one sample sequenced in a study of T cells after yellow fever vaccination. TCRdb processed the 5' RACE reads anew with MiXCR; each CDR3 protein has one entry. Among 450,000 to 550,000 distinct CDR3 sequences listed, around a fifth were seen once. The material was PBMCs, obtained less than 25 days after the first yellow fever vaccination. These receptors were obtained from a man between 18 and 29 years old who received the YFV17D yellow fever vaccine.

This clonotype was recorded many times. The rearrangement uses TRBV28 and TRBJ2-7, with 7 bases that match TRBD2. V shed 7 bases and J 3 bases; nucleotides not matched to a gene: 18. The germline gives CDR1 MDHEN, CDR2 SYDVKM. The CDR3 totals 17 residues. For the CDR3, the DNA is TGTGCCAGCAACGCCGGGGGGTGGGCACCGCCATTCTACGAGCAGTACGTC. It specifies CASNAGGWAPPFYEQYV.

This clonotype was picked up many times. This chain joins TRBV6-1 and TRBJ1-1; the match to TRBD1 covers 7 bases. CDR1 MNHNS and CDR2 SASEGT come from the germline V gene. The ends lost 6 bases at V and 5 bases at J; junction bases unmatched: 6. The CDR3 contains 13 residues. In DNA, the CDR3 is TGTGCCAGCAGAGCCGACAGGGTGACTGAAGCTTTCTTT. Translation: CASRADRVTEAFF.

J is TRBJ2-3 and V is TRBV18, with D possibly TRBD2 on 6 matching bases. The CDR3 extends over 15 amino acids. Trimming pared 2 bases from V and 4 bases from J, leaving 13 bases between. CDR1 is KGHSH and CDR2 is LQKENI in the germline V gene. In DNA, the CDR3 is TGTGCCAGCTCACCATGGTCAAGCGGGTCAGATACGCAGTATTTT. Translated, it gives CASSPWSSGSDTQYF. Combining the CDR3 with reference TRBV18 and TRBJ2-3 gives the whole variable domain NAGVMQNPRHLVRRRGQEARLRCSPMKGHSHVYWYRQLPEEGLKFMVYLQKENIIDESGMPKERFSAEFPKEGPSILRIQQVVRGDSAAYFCASSPWSSGSDTQYFGPGTRLTVL.

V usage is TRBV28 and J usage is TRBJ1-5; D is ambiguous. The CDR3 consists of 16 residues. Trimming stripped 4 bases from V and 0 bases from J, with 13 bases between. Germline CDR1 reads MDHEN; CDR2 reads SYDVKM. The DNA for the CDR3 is TGTGCCAGCAGTTCCGGGATGGGGTATAGCAATCAGCCCCAGCATTTT. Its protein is CASSSGMGYSNQPQHF.

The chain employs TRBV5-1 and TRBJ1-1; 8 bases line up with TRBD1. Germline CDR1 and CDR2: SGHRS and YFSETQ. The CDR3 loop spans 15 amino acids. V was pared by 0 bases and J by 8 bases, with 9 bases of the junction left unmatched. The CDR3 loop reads CASSLAVSGQGEAFF. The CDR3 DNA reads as TGCGCCAGCAGCTTGGCCGTTTCTGGACAGGGAGAAGCTTTCTTT.

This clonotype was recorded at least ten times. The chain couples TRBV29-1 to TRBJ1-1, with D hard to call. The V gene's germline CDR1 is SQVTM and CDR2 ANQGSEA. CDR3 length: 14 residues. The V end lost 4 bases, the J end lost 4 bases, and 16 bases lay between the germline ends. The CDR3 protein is CSVGPLRVPTEAFF. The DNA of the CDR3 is TGCAGCGTTGGACCCTTGCGGGTTCCCACTGAAGCTTTCTTT.

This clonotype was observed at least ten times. The CDR3 bases are TGCAGTGCCCCCGGACAGGGAGCTGAAGCTTTCTTT. Amino acids: CSAPGQGAEAFF. The chain employs TRBV20-1 and TRBJ1-1; 8 bases are a match to TRBD1. The CDR3 consists of 12 residues. Trimming took 6 bases from V and 6 from J; bases not matched to a gene: 6. Germline V CDR1 and CDR2: DFQATT, SNEGSKA (reference sequence).

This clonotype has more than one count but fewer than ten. CDR3 bases: TGCGCCAGCAGCCCGGGGACTGCGGGGGAGACCCAGTACTTC. Amino acids: CASSPGTAGETQYF. This chain connects TRBV5-1 to TRBJ2-5; possibly TRBD2 for D (6 bases). V was pared by 4 bases and J by 5 bases, with 15 bases between. CDR1 is SGHRS and CDR2 is YFSETQ in the germline V gene. CDR3 length: 14 amino acids. Based on the CDR3 plus reference TRBV5-1 and TRBJ2-5, the full variable domain is KAGVTQTPRYLIKTRGQQVTLSCSPISGHRSVSWYQQTPGQGLQFLFEYFSETQRNKGNFPGRFSGRQFSNSRSEMNVSTLELGDSALYLCASSPGTAGETQYFGPGTRLLVL.

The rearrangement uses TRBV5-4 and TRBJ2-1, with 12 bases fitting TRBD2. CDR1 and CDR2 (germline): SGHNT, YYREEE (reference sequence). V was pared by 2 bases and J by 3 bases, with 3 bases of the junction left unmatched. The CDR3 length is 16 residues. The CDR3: CASSLPLAGGYNEQFF. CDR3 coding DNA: TGTGCCAGCAGCTTACCACTAGCGGGGGGCTACAATGAGCAGTTCTTC.